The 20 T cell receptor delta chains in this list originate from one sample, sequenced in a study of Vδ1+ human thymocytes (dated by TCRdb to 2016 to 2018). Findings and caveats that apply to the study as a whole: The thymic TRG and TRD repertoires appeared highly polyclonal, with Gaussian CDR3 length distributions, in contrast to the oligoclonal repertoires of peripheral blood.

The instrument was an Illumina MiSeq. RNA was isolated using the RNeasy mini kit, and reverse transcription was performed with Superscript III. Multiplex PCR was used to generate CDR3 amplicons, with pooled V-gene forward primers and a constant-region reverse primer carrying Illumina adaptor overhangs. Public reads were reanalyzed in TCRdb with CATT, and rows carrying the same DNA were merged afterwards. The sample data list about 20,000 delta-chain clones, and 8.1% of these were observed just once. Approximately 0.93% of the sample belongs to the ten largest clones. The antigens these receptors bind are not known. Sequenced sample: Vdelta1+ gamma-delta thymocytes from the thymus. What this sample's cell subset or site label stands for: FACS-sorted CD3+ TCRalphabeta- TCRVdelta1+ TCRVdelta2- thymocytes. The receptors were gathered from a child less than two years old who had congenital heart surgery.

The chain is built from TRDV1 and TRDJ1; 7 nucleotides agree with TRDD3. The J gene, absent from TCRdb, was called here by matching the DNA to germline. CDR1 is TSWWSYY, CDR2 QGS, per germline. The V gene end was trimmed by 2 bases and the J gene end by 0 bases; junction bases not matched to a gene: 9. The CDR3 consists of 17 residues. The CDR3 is CALGEWRTGDYTDKLIF. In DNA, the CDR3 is TGTGCTCTTGGGGAATGGCGTACTGGGGATTACACCGATAAACTCATCTTT.

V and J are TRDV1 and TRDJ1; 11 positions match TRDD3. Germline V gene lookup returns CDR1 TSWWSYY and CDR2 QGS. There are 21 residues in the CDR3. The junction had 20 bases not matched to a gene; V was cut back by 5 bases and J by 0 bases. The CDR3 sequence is CALGHTVPYWGIRGYTDKLIF. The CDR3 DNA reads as TGTGCTCTTGGGCATACGGTTCCGTACTGGGGGATAAGGGGGTACACCGATAAACTCATCTTT.

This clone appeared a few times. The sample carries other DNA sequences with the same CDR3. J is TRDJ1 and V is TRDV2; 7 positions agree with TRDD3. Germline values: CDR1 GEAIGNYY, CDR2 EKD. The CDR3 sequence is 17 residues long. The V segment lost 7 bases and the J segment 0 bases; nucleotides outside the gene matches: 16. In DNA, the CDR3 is TGTGCCTGGTTAAAACATAACTGGGGACCCTACACCGATAAACTCATCTTT. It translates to CAWLKHNWGPYTDKLIF.

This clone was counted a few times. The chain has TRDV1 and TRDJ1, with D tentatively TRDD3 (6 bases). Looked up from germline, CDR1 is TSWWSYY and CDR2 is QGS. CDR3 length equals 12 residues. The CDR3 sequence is CAWGGYTDKLIF. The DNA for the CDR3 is TGTGCGTGGGGGGGGTACACCGATAAACTCATCTTT.

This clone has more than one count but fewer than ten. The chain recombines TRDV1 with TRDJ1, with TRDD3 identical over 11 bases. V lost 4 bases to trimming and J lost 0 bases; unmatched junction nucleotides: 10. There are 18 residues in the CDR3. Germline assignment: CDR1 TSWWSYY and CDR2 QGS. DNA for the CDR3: TGTGCTCTTGGGGGCCCCCCTGGGGGATACCCATACACCGATAAACTCATCTTT. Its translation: CALGGPPGGYPYTDKLIF.

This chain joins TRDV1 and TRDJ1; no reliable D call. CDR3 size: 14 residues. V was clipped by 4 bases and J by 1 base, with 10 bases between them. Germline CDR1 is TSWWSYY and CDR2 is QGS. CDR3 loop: CALGGIYFTDKLIF. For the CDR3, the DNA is TGTGCTCTTGGGGGCATATACTTCACCGATAAACTCATCTTT.

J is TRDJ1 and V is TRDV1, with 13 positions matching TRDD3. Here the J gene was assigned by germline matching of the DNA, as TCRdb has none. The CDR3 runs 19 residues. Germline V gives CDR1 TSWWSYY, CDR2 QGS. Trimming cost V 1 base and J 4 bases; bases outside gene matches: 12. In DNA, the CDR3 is TGTGCTCTTGGGGAACCTACTAACCTACTGGGGGATACGGACGATAAACTCATCTTT. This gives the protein CALGEPTNLLGDTDDKLIF.

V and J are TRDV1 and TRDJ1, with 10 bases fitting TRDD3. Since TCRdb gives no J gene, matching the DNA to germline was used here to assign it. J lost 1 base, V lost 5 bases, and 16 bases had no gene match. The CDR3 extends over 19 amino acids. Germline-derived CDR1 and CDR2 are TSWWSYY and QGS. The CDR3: CALGRSSYWGMKCTDKLIF. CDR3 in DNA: TGTGCTCTTGGGAGGTCCTCTTACTGGGGGATGAAGTGCACCGATAAACTCATCTTT.

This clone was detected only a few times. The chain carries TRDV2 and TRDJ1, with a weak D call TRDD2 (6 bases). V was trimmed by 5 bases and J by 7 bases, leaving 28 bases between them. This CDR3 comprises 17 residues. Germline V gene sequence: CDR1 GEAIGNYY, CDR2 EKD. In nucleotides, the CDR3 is TGTGCCTGTGGAATTCCTAGGGACCGGCTACGGGGGCGTAAACTCATCTTT. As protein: CACGIPRDRLRGRKLIF.

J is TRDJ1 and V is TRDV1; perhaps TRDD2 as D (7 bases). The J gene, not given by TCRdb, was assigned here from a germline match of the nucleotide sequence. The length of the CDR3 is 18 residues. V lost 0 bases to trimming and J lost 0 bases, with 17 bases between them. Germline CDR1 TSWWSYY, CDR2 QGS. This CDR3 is CALGELSYGGPYTDKLIF. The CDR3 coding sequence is TGTGCTCTTGGGGAACTTTCCTACGGGGGACCATACACCGATAAACTCATCTTT.

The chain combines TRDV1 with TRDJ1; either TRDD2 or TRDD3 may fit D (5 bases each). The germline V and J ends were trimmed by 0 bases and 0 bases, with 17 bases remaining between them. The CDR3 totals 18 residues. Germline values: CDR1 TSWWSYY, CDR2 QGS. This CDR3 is CALGELTYRDANTDKLIF. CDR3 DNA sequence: TGTGCTCTTGGGGAACTTACCTACCGGGATGCGAACACCGATAAACTCATCTTT.

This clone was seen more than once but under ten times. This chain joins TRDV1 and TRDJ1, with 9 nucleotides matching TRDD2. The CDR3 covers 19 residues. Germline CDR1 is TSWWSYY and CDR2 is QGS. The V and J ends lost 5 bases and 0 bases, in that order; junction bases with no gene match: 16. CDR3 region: CALGSTPPSYLLDTDKLIF. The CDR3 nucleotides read TGTGCTCTTGGGAGTACCCCTCCTTCCTACCTCCTTGACACCGATAAACTCATCTTT.

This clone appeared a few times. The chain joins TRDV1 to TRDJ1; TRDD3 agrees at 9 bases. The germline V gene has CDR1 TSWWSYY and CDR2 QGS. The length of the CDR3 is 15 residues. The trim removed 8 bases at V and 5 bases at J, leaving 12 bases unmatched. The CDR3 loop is CALYAPPWGIDKLIF. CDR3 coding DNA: TGTGCTCTTTACGCGCCCCCTTGGGGGATAGATAAACTCATCTTT.

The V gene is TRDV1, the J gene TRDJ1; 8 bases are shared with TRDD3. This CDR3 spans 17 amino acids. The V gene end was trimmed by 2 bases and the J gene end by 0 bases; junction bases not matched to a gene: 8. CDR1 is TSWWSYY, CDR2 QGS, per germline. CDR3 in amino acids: CALGEYWGPTHTDKLIF. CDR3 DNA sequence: TGTGCTCTTGGGGAATACTGGGGGCCTACACACACCGATAAACTCATCTTT.

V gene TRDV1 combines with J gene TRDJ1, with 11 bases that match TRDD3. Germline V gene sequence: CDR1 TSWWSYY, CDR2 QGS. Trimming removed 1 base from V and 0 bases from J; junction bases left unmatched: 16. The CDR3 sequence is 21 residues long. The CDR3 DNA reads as TGTGCTCTTGGGGAACCATCCCTACTTGTGGGGGATACGCGGTACACCGATAAACTCATCTTT. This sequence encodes CALGEPSLLVGDTRYTDKLIF.

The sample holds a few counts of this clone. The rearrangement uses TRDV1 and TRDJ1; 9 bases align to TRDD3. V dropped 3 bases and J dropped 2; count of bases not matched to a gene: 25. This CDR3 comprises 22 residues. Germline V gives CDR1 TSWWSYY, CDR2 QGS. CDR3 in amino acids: CALGDSGTSSKLGEGKTDKLIF. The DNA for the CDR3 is TGTGCTCTTGGGGATTCGGGGACCAGCTCTAAACTGGGGGAAGGAAAAACCGATAAACTCATCTTT.

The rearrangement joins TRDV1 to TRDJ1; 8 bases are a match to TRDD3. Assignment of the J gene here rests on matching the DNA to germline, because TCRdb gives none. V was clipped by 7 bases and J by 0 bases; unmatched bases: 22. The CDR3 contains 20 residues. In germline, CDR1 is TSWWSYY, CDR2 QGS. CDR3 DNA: TGTGCTCTTGTGATGGCTCCTAGGTTGGGGGATTTGGGGTACACCGATAAACTCATCTTT. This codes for CALVMAPRLGDLGYTDKLIF.

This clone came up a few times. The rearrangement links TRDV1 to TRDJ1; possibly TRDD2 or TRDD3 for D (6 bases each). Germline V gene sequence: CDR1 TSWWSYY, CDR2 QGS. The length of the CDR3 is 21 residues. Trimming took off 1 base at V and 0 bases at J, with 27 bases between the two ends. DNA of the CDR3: TGTGCTCTTGGGGAACCACCTTCCCTCAAGGGGGGACCCTCGTACACCGATAAACTCATCTTT. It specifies CALGEPPSLKGGPSYTDKLIF.

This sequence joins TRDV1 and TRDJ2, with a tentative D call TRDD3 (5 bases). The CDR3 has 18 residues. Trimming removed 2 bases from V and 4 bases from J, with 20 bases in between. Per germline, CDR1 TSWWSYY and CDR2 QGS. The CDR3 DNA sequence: TGTGCTCTTGGGGAAATTGCTACCCTGTACTGGACGACAGCACAACTCTTCTTT. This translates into CALGEIATLYWTTAQLFF.

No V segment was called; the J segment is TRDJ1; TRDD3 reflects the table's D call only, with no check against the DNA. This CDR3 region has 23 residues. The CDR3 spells CALAQYPTTLWGYAYPHTDKLIF. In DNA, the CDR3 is TGTGCTCTTGCGCAATATCCTACCACGTTGTGGGGATACGCGTATCCCCACACCGATAAACTCATCTTT.